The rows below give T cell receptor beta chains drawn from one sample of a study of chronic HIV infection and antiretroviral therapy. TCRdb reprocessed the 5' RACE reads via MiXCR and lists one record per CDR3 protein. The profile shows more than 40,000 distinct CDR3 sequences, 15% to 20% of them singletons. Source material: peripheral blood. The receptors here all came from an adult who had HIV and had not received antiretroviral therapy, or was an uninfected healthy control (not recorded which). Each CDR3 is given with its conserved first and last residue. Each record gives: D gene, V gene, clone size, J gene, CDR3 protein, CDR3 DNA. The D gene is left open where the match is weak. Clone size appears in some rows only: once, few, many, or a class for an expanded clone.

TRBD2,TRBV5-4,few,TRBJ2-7,CASSPTRTSGSSEQYF,TGTGCCAGCAGCCCTACCCGGACTAGCGGGAGTTCCGAGCAGTACTTC
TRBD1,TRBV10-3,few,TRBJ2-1,CAIRQGNNEQFF,TGTGCCATCCGACAGGGAAACAATGAGCAGTTCTTC
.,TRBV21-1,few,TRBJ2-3,CASSENRVGLYKTQYF,TGTGCCAGCAGCGAAAACAGGGTTGGCCTCTATAAGACGCAGTATTTT
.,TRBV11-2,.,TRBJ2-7,CASRRLTGRTSYEQYF,TGTGCCAGCAGGAGGCTAACAGGGAGAACCTCCTACGAGCAGTACTTC
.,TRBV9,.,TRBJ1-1,CASSVGRSTNTEAFF,TGTGCCAGCAGCGTAGGAAGGTCGACAAACACTGAAGCTTTCTTT
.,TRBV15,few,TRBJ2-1,CATSRDRRRYNEQFF,TGTGCCACCAGCAGAGATAGGAGGAGATACAATGAGCAGTTCTTC
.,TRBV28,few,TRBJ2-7,CASRPTGRTYEQYF,TGTGCCAGCAGGCCGACGGGACGGACCTACGAGCAGTACTTC
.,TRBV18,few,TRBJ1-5,CASSPGLRSNQPQHF,TGTGCCAGCTCACCGGGACTCAGGAGCAATCAGCCCCAGCATTTT
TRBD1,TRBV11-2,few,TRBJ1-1,CASSYRGEANTEAFF,TGTGCCAGCAGCTACAGGGGCGAGGCGAACACTGAAGCTTTCTTT
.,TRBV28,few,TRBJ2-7,CASSFSGSGPGLNSYEQYF,TGTGCCAGCAGTTTTTCAGGTTCCGGTCCGGGACTCAACTCCTACGAGCAGTACTTC
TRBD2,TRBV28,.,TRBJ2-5,CASTTPGGGGQTQYF,TGTGCCAGCACCACCCCGGGGGGGGGAGGACAGACCCAGTACTTC
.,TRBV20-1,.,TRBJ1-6,CSARIGGNYNSPLHF,TGCAGTGCTAGGATCGGGGGCAACTATAATTCACCCCTCCACTTT
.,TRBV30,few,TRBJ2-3,CAWSKREAPDKITDTQYF,TGTGCCTGGAGTAAGAGGGAGGCGCCAGATAAGATCACAGATACGCAGTATTTT
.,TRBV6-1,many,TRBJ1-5,CASSETGTYWPQHF,TGTGCCAGCAGTGAAACAGGGACGTACTGGCCCCAGCATTTT
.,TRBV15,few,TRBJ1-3,CATSIGTSSGNTIYF,TGTGCCACCAGCATCGGGACAAGCTCTGGAAACACCATATATTTT
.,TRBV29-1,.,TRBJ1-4,CSVRGSEKLFF,TGCAGCGTTCGTGGTAGTGAAAAACTGTTTTTT
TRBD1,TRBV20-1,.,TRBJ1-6,CSARDLQGAGSPLHF,TGCAGTGCTAGAGATCTACAGGGGGCGGGTTCACCCCTCCACTTT
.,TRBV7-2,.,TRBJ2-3,CASSLSTGTDTQYF,TGTGCCAGCAGCTTGAGTACGGGCACAGATACGCAGTATTTT
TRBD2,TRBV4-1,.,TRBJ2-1,CASSQVPGTSGVLDEQFF,TGCGCCAGCAGCCAGGTCCCTGGGACTAGCGGGGTGTTGGATGAGCAGTTCTTC
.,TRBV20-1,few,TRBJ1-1,CSARGKSTEAFF,TGCAGTGCTAGAGGGAAAAGCACTGAAGCTTTCTTT
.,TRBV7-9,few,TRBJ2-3,CASSSYSTDTQYF,TGTGCCAGCAGCTCCTATAGTACAGATACGCAGTATTTT
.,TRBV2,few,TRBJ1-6,CASSEALRSYNSPLHF,TGTGCCAGCAGTGAAGCGCTTCGGAGCTATAATTCACCCCTCCACTTT
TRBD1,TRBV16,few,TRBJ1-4,CASSRGQLNEKLFF,TGTGCCAGCAGCCGGGGACAGCTGAATGAAAAACTGTTTTTT
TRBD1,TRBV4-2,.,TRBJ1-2,CASSQLDRGDYGYTF,TGTGCCAGCAGCCAACTGGACAGGGGAGACTATGGCTACACCTTC
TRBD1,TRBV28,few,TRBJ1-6,CASSFSGQALNSPLHF,TGTGCCAGCAGTTTCTCGGGACAGGCGTTGAATTCACCCCTCCACTTT
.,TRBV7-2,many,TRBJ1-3,CASSRSLSPNRGLGNTIYF,TGTGCCAGCAGCCGCTCTTTGTCACCTAATAGAGGACTCGGAAACACCATATATTTT
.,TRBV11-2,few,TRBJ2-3,CASRSLRGRADTQYF,TGTGCCAGCAGATCTCTCCGGGGGAGAGCAGATACGCAGTATTTT
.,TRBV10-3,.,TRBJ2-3,CAITTGGGPDTQNF,TGTGCCATCACCACGGGGGGCGGCCCAGATACGCAGAATTTT
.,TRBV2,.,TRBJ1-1,CASSERWTMNTEAFF,TGTGCCAGCAGTGAACGGTGGACAATGAACACTGAAGCTTTCTTT
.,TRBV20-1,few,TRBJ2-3,CSARDPPGTDTQYF,TGCAGTGCTAGAGATCCGCCAGGGACCGATACGCAGTATTTT
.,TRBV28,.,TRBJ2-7,CASRYRYEQYF,TGTGCCAGCAGATACAGATACGAGCAGTACTTC
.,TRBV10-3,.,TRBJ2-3,CAISDPDRSRGADTQYF,TGTGCCATCAGTGACCCCGACAGGTCTCGAGGTGCAGATACGCAGTATTTT
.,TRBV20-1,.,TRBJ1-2,CSARVSGYGYTF,TGCAGTGCTAGAGTGTCTGGCTATGGCTACACCTTC
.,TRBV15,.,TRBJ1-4,CATSPDAATNEKLFF,TGTGCCACCAGCCCGGACGCTGCAACTAATGAAAAACTGTTTTTT
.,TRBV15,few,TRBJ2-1,CATSTGVVGNEQFF,TGTGCCACCAGCACGGGAGTGGTAGGGAATGAGCAGTTCTTC
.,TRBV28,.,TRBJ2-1,CASSLSGYRSYNEQFF,TGTGCCAGCAGTTTAAGCGGATACCGCTCCTACAATGAGCAGTTCTTC
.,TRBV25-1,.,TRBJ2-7,CASSALGQAYEQYF,TGTGCCAGCAGTGCCCTGGGACAAGCCTACGAGCAGTACTTC
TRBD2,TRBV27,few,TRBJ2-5,CASSPRTSGETQYF,TGTGCCAGCAGTCCCCGGACTAGCGGAGAGACCCAGTACTTC
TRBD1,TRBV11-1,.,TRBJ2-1,CASSLTGPNEQFF,TGTGCCAGCAGCTTGACAGGGCCCAATGAGCAGTTCTTC
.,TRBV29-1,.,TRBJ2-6,CSAAPSGANVLTF,TGCAGCGCCGCCCCCTCTGGGGCCAACGTCCTGACTTTC
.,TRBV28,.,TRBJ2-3,CASSLWGSTQYF,TGTGCCAGCAGTTTATGGGGGAGTACGCAGTATTTT
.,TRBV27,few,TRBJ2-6,CASSILAGLSGANVLTF,TGTGCCAGCAGCATCTTGGCAGGACTTTCTGGGGCCAACGTCCTGACTTTC
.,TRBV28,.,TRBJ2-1,CASSSPGGEQFF,TGTGCCAGCAGTTCTCCGGGTGGTGAGCAGTTCTTC
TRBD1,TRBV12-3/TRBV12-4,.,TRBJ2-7,CASGPLTGGIYEQYF,TGTGCCAGCGGACCTTTGACAGGGGGCATCTACGAGCAGTACTTC
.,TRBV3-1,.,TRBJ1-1,CASSQESTVNTEAFF,TGTGCCAGCAGCCAAGAGTCAACAGTGAACACTGAAGCTTTCTTT